The next 12 T cell receptor beta chains were all read from a single sample in a study of blood T cell repertoires in COVID-19. Method: immunoSEQ multiplex PCR; TCRdb's copy keeps in-frame clones and lacks some. This table has 150,000 or so clones, about nine tenths appearing once. Sequencing used peripheral blood. The receptors stem from a woman aged 45-65 years with acute or convalescent COVID-19.

The chain combines TRBV7-9 with TRBJ1-2; D unclear. Germline-derived CDR1 and CDR2 are SEHNR and FQNEAQ (reference sequence). V lost 5 bases and J 1 base, leaving 11 bases between the germline ends. The CDR3 length is 14 residues. The CDR3 reads CASSRPADNYGYTF. The CDR3 bases are TGTGCCAGCAGCCGTCCCGCGGATAACTATGGCTACACCTTC.

This sequence joins TRBV5-8 and TRBJ2-2; 12 bases line up with TRBD1. J was trimmed by 7 bases and V by 3 bases; bases with no gene match: 10. The germline V gene encodes CDR1 SGHTS and CDR2 YDEGEE. The CDR3 has 17 residues. The CDR3 DNA reads TGTGCCAGCAGCTGGGACAGGGGGCGTCGGAGAGGCGGGGAGCTGTTTTTT. This codes for CASSWDRGRRRGGELFF.

The rearrangement uses TRBV6-6 and TRBJ1-5, with 8 bases identical to TRBD1. This CDR3 has 16 residues. CDR1 is MNHNY and CDR2 is SVGAGI in the germline V gene (reference sequence). The V and J ends lost 6 bases and 0 bases, in that order; junction bases with no gene match: 7. CDR3 in DNA: TGTGCCAGCAGCCAGGACAGGGCAATTAGCAATCAGCCCCAGCATTTT. Translating it yields CASSQDRAISNQPQHF.

The rearrangement links TRBV2 to TRBJ2-2, with 7 bases that match TRBD1. The CDR3 loop spans 13 amino acids. From germline, CDR1 is SNHLY and CDR2 FYNNEI. The ends lost 6 bases at V and 5 bases at J; junction bases unmatched: 3. CDR3 sequence reads: CASRFRGTGELFF. DNA of the CDR3: TGTGCCAGCAGGTTCAGGGGGACCGGGGAGCTGTTTTTT.

The sample holds a few counts of this clone. This chain joins TRBV6-2 or TRBV6-3 and TRBJ2-7; no firm D call. Looked up from germline, CDR1 is MNHEY and CDR2 is SVGEGT. V lost 6 bases and J 6 bases, leaving 15 bases between the germline ends. This CDR3 spans 13 amino acids. The CDR3 loop reads CASSPDSSREQYF. In DNA form, the CDR3 reads TGTGCCAGCAGCCCAGACTCGTCCCGCGAGCAGTACTTC.

The chain couples TRBV2 to TRBJ1-2, with 7 bases identical to TRBD1. The CDR3 loop spans 13 amino acids. The germline CDR1 and CDR2 sequences are SNHLY and FYNNEI. With 8 bases clipped from V and 7 bases from J, the junction kept 10 bases outside the gene matches. The CDR3, as DNA: TGTGCCAGCGGAGACAGGGTACGGAGTGGCTACACCTTC. Its protein is CASGDRVRSGYTF.

This CDR3 is CAWSVRGAPAKNIQYF. DNA of the CDR3: TGTGCCTGGAGTGTACGGGGGGCCCCAGCCAAAAACATTCAGTACTTC. The chain has TRBV30 and TRBJ2-4; maybe TRBD2 (7 bases). CDR1 is GTSNPN, CDR2 SVGIG, per germline (reference sequence). This CDR3 is built from 16 residues. V was cut by 0 bases and J by 0 bases, with 12 bases left in between.

The chain carries TRBV12-3 or TRBV12-4 and TRBJ2-4, with D maybe TRBD2 (6 bases). CDR3 length: 12 residues. With 3 bases removed from V and 8 bases from J, the gap between germline ends came to 8 bases. The CDR3 loop is CASSFAGHIQYF. Here the CDR3 DNA reads TGTGCCAGCAGTTTCGCGGGACACATTCAGTACTTC.

V is TRBV11-3 and J is TRBJ2-7; a weak D match, TRBD1 (7 bases). The CDR3 is 14 amino acids. Germline-derived CDR1 and CDR2 are SGHNT and YENEEA. The V and J ends lost 5 bases and 2 bases respectively, with 13 bases between them. The CDR3 is CASSPRGEAYEQYF. The CDR3 DNA is TGTGCCAGCAGCCCCAGGGGGGAGGCCTACGAGCAGTACTTC.

The chain couples TRBV7-2 to TRBJ2-3; TRBD2 agrees at 8 bases. Germline CDR1 SGHTA, CDR2 FQGNSA. There are 14 residues in the CDR3. The V segment lost 7 bases and the J segment 2 bases; nucleotides outside the gene matches: 5. The CDR3 loop is CASNLAGHTDTQYF. CDR3 nucleotide sequence: TGTGCCAGCAATTTAGCGGGACACACAGATACGCAGTATTTT.

The genes are TRBV11-3 and TRBJ2-2, with 7 bases aligning to TRBD1. V shed 5 bases and J 4 bases; nucleotides not matched to a gene: 7. CDR3 length equals 15 residues. Germline-derived CDR1 and CDR2 are SGHNT and YENEEA. DNA for the CDR3: TGTGCCAGCAGCGACCGACAGGGCGGCACCGGGGAGCTGTTTTTT. This gives the protein CASSDRQGGTGELFF. The full variable domain, rest sourced from reference TRBV11-3 and TRBJ2-2, is EAGVVQSPRYKIIEKKQPVAFWCNPISGHNTLYWYLQNLGQGPELLIRYENEEAVDDSQLPKDRFSAERLKGVDSTLKIQPAELGDSAVYLCASSDRQGGTGELFFGEGSRLTVL.

The chain employs TRBV11-2 and TRBJ1-4; D is possibly TRBD1 (5 bases). Germline-derived CDR1 and CDR2 are SGHAT and FQNNGV. This CDR3 is built from 16 residues. Trimming left V 5 bases short and J 8 bases short, with 21 bases between. The CDR3 bases are TGTGCCAGCAGCCCCCGAGCAGGGTGGTTAGGCGAAAAACTGTTTTTT. Amino acid sequence: CASSPRAGWLGEKLFF.